Listed below are T cell receptor beta chains from one sample, sequenced in a study of CD8 T cells in Susac syndrome. In TCRdb, the immunoSEQ multiplex PCR reads were re-called with MiXCR into one record per CDR3 protein. The top ten clones hold less than 0.15% of a sample with about 170,000 distinct CDR3 sequences, about 96% of them seen once. Sequenced material: CD4+ T cells from PBMCs. The receptors originated from a human donor with Susac syndrome. CDR3s include the opening cysteine and the closing phenylalanine or tryptophan. Fields, in order: J gene, clone size, V gene, D gene, CDR3 DNA, CDR3 protein. The D gene is left open where the match is weak. Size values are once, few and many counts, or a class for expanded clones, and some rows have none.

TRBJ1-2 | NA | TRBV11-2 | NA | TGTGCCAGCAGAAGGACAGACAAATATGGCTACACCTTC | CASRRTDKYGYTF
TRBJ2-3 | NA | TRBV18 | NA | TGTGCCAGCTCACCACGGGGTGGAGATACGCAGTATTTT | CASSPRGGDTQYF
TRBJ2-5 | NA | TRBV20-1 | TRBD1 | TGCAGTGCTGAAGGACCACAGGGGCTGGGAGAGACCCAGTACTTC | CSAEGPQGLGETQYF
TRBJ2-7 | NA | TRBV15 | TRBD1 | TGTGCCACCAGCGAGAGACAGGGCTACGAGCAGTACTTC | CATSERQGYEQYF
TRBJ1-6 | NA | TRBV20-1 | NA | TGCAGTGCTAGTCAGGGTAATTCACCCCTCCACTTT | CSASQGNSPLHF
TRBJ2-5 | NA | TRBV5-1 | NA | TGCGCCAGCAGCAAGGACCTAGGGAATCCAGAGACCCAGTACTTC | CASSKDLGNPETQYF
TRBJ1-1 | NA | TRBV29-1 | NA | TGCAGCGTACTTGCTAGCACTGAAGCTTTCTTT | CSVLASTEAFF
TRBJ1-1 | few | TRBV25-1 | TRBD1 | TGTGCCAGCAGTGAATCTGGGACAGGAAACACTGAAGCTTTCTTT | CASSESGTGNTEAFF
TRBJ2-5 | NA | TRBV30 | NA | TGTGCCTGGAGCGGTAGCGGCCAAGAGACCCAGTACTTC | CAWSGSGQETQYF
TRBJ2-3 | once | TRBV19 | NA | TGTGCCAGTAGAAAGTCAGGCGCAGATACGCAGTATTTT | CASRKSGADTQYF
TRBJ2-2 | NA | TRBV27 | NA | TGTGCCAGCAGGGGGGCAGCAGGGGTTGGCACCGGGGAGCTGTTTTTT | CASRGAAGVGTGELFF
TRBJ2-1 | NA | TRBV20-1 | NA | TGCAGTGCAAGACACGAACAGAGGAACAATGAGCAGTTCTTC | CSARHEQRNNEQFF
TRBJ1-5 | once | TRBV3-1 | TRBD1 | TGTGCCAGCAGCCAGGGGACAGGCAGCCAGCCCCAGCATTTT | CASSQGTGSQPQHF
TRBJ1-6 | NA | TRBV4-3 | TRBD1 | TGCGCCAGCAGCCAAGATTGGGCCAGGGGGGGTTCACCCCTCCACTTT | CASSQDWARGGSPLHF
TRBJ2-3 | NA | TRBV27 | TRBD1 | TGTGCCAGTCACAGGGGAGATACGCAGTATTTT | CASHRGDTQYF
TRBJ2-3 | NA | TRBV7-9 | TRBD2 | TGTGCCAGCAGCTCCCAAGCGGGACTATCCACAGATACGCAGTATTTT | CASSSQAGLSTDTQYF
TRBJ2-6 | once | TRBV20-1 | NA | TGCAGTGCCTGGGGGGCCAACGTCCTGACTTTC | CSAWGANVLTF
TRBJ1-3 | NA | TRBV30 | NA | TGTGCCTGGAGTGTATCGGTCCGGAACACCATATATTTT | CAWSVSVRNTIYF
TRBJ2-5 | NA | TRBV7-2 | NA | TGTGCCAGCAGCTTAGACCCGATGGGCCTCGAGACCCAGTACTTC | CASSLDPMGLETQYF
TRBJ1-3 | NA | TRBV7-9 | NA | TGTGCCAGCAGCCTCACAGACTCTGGAAACACCATATATTTT | CASSLTDSGNTIYF